The 28 T cell receptor beta chains below come from one sample, sequenced in a study of beta chain features in type 1 diabetes. Investigators reverse transcribed all isolated RNA, so they sequenced expressed TCRB transcripts. Here immunoSEQ multiplex PCR was the method, and the copy in TCRdb shows in-frame clones only, minus some. The data show 350,000 or so clones, around 19% seen once. Sequenced sample: naive CD4+ T cells from blood. The receptor set was obtained from a woman aged 18-29 years in good health.

The genes are TRBV4-1 and TRBJ2-7, with 12 bases matching TRBD2. V lost 2 bases, J lost 2 bases, and 4 bases stayed unmatched. Germline CDR1 is MGHRA and CDR2 is YSYEKL. CDR3 size: 16 residues. CDR3 in DNA: TGCGCCAGCAGCCAATCCAGGACTAGCGGGACCTACGAGCAGTACTTC. Translating it yields CASSQSRTSGTYEQYF.

This clone has more than one count but fewer than ten. This chain connects TRBV7-9 to TRBJ2-3, with no clear D. Germline V gives CDR1 SEHNR, CDR2 FQNEAQ (reference sequence). This CDR3 contains 13 residues. Trimming left V 5 bases short and J 3 bases short, with 9 bases between. The CDR3 reads CASSREATDTQYF. The CDR3 region has the DNA TGTGCCAGCAGCAGAGAGGCTACAGATACGCAGTATTTT.

As to this clone: The sample contains more than one DNA sequence encoding this CDR3. The chain uses TRBV7-3 and TRBJ2-3; D perhaps matches TRBD1 (5 bases). Germline V gives CDR1 SGHTA, CDR2 FQGTGA. The CDR3 has 13 amino acids. V lost 3 bases to trimming and J lost 1 base, with 5 bases between them. CDR3: CASSFRGTDTQYF. CDR3 in DNA: TGTGCCAGCAGCTTCAGGGGCACAGATACGCAGTATTTT.

This clone was counted between two and nine times. The chain has TRBV18 and TRBJ1-1, with TRBD1 matching over 10 bases. The germline gives CDR1 KGHSH, CDR2 LQKENI. The CDR3 spans 16 residues. Germline trimming cut 0 bases from V and 0 bases from J; bases unmatched to any gene: 1. In DNA, the CDR3 is TGTGCCAGCTCACCACCCGGACAGGGGGTGAACACTGAAGCTTTCTTT. Amino acid sequence: CASSPPGQGVNTEAFF.

The V gene is TRBV28, the J gene TRBJ1-2; D might be TRBD1 (5 bases). Germline V gene sequence: CDR1 MDHEN, CDR2 SYDVKM. There are 14 residues in the CDR3. Trimming cost V 2 bases and J 6 bases, with 13 bases left between them. CDR3: CASSLRAGIDGYTF. The CDR3 bases are TGTGCCAGCAGTTTACGGGCAGGGATTGATGGCTACACCTTC.

This clone was observed a handful of times. The chain recombines TRBV9 with TRBJ1-2; the D gene is possibly TRBD1 (5 bases). V lost 0 bases to trimming and J lost 0 bases, with 9 bases between them. The CDR3 sequence is 15 residues long. Germline-derived CDR1 and CDR2 are SGDLS and YYNGEE. The CDR3 region is CASSVGGGTNYGYTF. The DNA for the CDR3 is TGTGCCAGCAGCGTAGGGGGGGGTACTAACTATGGCTACACCTTC.

This clone was found a few times. This rearrangement joins TRBV5-1 to TRBJ2-7, with unresolved D. Germline V gene lookup returns CDR1 SGHRS and CDR2 YFSETQ. Deletions cut 0 bases from V and 2 bases from J, with 9 bases between. The CDR3 is 14 amino acids. CDR3 region: CASSLDSFAYEQYF. The CDR3 nucleotides are TGCGCCAGCAGCTTGGACAGTTTTGCCTACGAGCAGTACTTC. The variable domain in full, completed from reference TRBV5-1 and TRBJ2-7, reads KAGVTQTPRYLIKTRGQQVTLSCSPISGHRSVSWYQQTPGQGLQFLFEYFSETQRNKGNFPGRFSGRQFSNSRSEMNVSTLELGDSALYLCASSLDSFAYEQYFGPGTRLTVT.

The chain employs TRBV7-2 and TRBJ2-3; possibly TRBD2 for D (6 bases). CDR1 and CDR2 (germline): SGHTA, FQGNSA. Trimming cost V 1 base and J 0 bases, with 11 bases left between them. The CDR3 spans 16 residues. CDR3 amino acids: CASSLVLAPSTDTQYF. Written as DNA, the CDR3 is TGTGCCAGCAGCTTAGTCCTAGCGCCTAGCACAGATACGCAGTATTTT.

J is TRBJ2-1 and V is TRBV2, with TRBD1 matching over 7 bases. V lost 4 bases, J lost 0 bases, and 9 bases stayed unmatched. The CDR3 is 17 residues long. Germline CDR1 and CDR2: SNHLY and FYNNEI. As DNA, the CDR3 is TGTGCCAGCAGTGGTGGGGGACAGTCGAGCTCCTACAATGAGCAGTTCTTC. Residues: CASSGGGQSSSYNEQFF.

The V and J genes are TRBV30 and TRBJ1-2; no clear D. The CDR3 has 11 amino acids. Looked up from germline, CDR1 is GTSNPN and CDR2 is SVGIG (reference sequence). The germline V and J ends were trimmed by 0 bases and 12 bases, with 11 bases remaining between them. The CDR3 DNA reads TGTGCCTGGAGTGTACGACAATTCGACACCTTC. This gives the protein CAWSVRQFDTF.

The chain joins TRBV5-1 to TRBJ2-5; D is perhaps TRBD2 (7 bases). The germline V and J ends were trimmed by 4 bases and 5 bases, with 12 bases remaining between them. CDR3 length: 13 amino acids. Germline V gene data show CDR1 as SGHRS and CDR2 as YFSETQ. DNA of the CDR3: TGCGCCAGCAGCACAGGGAGGGGGGAGACCCAGTACTTC. Encoded protein: CASSTGRGETQYF.

The chain couples TRBV7-2 to TRBJ1-5; the match to TRBD1 covers 7 bases. The CDR3 is 13 residues long. V lost 3 bases and J lost 7; bases outside the gene matches: 3. From germline, CDR1 is SGHTA and CDR2 FQGNSA. The CDR3 is CASSLDRSQPQHF. Here the CDR3 DNA reads TGTGCCAGCAGCTTGGACAGGTCGCAGCCCCAGCATTTT. The complete variable domain, with remaining parts taken from reference TRBV7-2 and TRBJ1-5, reads GAGVSQSPSNKVTEKGKDVELRCDPISGHTALYWYRQSLGQGLEFLIYFQGNSAPDKSGLPSDRFSAERTGGSVSTLTIQRTQQEDSAVYLCASSLDRSQPQHFGDGTRLSIL.

V is TRBV9 and J is TRBJ2-2, with D possibly TRBD1 on 5 matching bases. CDR1 SGDLS and CDR2 YYNGEE come from the germline V gene. V was pared by 4 bases and J by 6 bases, with 13 bases between. The CDR3 sequence is 14 residues long. Here the CDR3 DNA reads TGTGCCAGCAGCTCAGAACAGGTTCCCGGGGAGCTGTTTTTT. Protein product: CASSSEQVPGELFF.

The V and J genes are TRBV4-1 and TRBJ1-5, with a weak D call TRBD1 (6 bases). Germline V gives CDR1 MGHRA, CDR2 YSYEKL. This CDR3 is 17 amino acids long. Deletions cut 3 bases from V and 0 bases from J, with 15 bases between. In nucleotides, the CDR3 is TGCGCCAGCAGCCAGGATGACAGGCCTTATAGCAATCAGCCCCAGCATTTT. Translation gives CASSQDDRPYSNQPQHF.

This clone was found a few times. The V and J genes are TRBV7-9 and TRBJ2-7; a weak D match, TRBD1 (5 bases). V gave up 1 base and J gave up 6 bases, with 13 bases separating them. There are 14 residues in the CDR3. Germline values: CDR1 SEHNR, CDR2 FQNEAQ (reference sequence). The CDR3 spells CASSLGGAVSEQYF. As DNA, the CDR3 is TGTGCCAGCAGCTTAGGGGGCGCAGTTAGCGAGCAGTACTTC.

V and J are TRBV30 and TRBJ1-4; D unresolved. CDR3 length: 14 amino acids. V lost 0 bases, J lost 1 base, and 6 bases lay in between. The V gene's germline CDR1 is GTSNPN and CDR2 SVGIG (reference sequence). CDR3 protein: CAWSVQLTNEKLFF. The CDR3 DNA sequence: TGTGCCTGGAGTGTACAGTTAACTAATGAAAAACTGTTTTTT.

As concerns this clone: Other DNA sequences in this specimen translate into the identical CDR3. The V and J genes are TRBV5-1 and TRBJ2-5; D is undetermined. Germline V lookup: CDR1 SGHRS, CDR2 YFSETQ. V gave up 0 bases and J gave up 4 bases, with 10 bases separating them. The CDR3 covers 14 residues. CDR3 DNA: TGCGCCAGCAGCTTGGACCCAGGCGTAGAGACCCAGTACTTC. This translates into CASSLDPGVETQYF.

Only a few counts were recorded for this clone. The chain uses TRBV5-6 and TRBJ2-2, with TRBD2 matching over 14 bases. The junction had 7 bases not matched to a gene; V was cut back by 2 bases and J by 7 bases. CDR3 size: 17 residues. Germline loops: CDR1 SGHDT, CDR2 YYEEEE. CDR3 sequence reads: CASSLPGLAGVVGELFF. For the CDR3, the DNA is TGTGCCAGCAGCTTACCGGGACTAGCGGGAGTGGTCGGGGAGCTGTTTTTT.

This clone was observed a handful of times. The chain is built from TRBV29-1 and TRBJ2-2; 10 bases map to TRBD2. Germline V CDR1 and CDR2: SQVTM, ANQGSEA. Losses at the gene ends were 7 bases for V and 2 bases for J; bases not matched to a gene: 10. This CDR3 is 16 amino acids long. CDR3 sequence (DNA): TGCAGCGCCCGTTCTGAGCGGGGGGGCAACACCGGGGAGCTGTTTTTT. Translation: CSARSERGGNTGELFF.

This clone was observed a handful of times. The rearrangement joins TRBV7-9 to TRBJ2-1, with TRBD2 matching 8 bases. The CDR3 loop spans 15 amino acids. J was trimmed by 8 bases and V by 3 bases; bases with no gene match: 9. Germline V gene data show CDR1 as SEHNR and CDR2 as FQNEAQ (reference sequence). The CDR3 sequence: CASSFNNGGADEQFF. The DNA for the CDR3 is TGTGCCAGCAGCTTTAACAACGGGGGGGCCGATGAGCAGTTCTTC.

V is TRBV2 and J is TRBJ2-3, with D uncertain. CDR1 SNHLY and CDR2 FYNNEI come from the germline V gene. V dropped 5 bases and J dropped 0 bases, with 9 bases sitting between them. The CDR3 is made up of 14 amino acids. The CDR3 loop reads CASSLETSTDTQYF. CDR3 nucleotides: TGTGCCAGCAGTCTAGAAACTAGCACAGATACGCAGTATTTT.

The chain couples TRBV4-2 to TRBJ1-1, with 7 bases aligning to TRBD1. Germline V gene data show CDR1 as LGHNA and CDR2 as YNFKEQ. The CDR3 extends over 11 amino acids. Unmatched junction bases numbered 4, after V lost 6 bases and J lost 9 bases. Written as DNA, the CDR3 is TGTGCCAGCAGAGAGGGGGCGAAAGCTTTCTTT. Translation gives CASREGAKAFF.

The V and J genes are TRBV14 and TRBJ2-7, with D maybe TRBD2 (5 bases). The germline V gene encodes CDR1 SGHDN and CDR2 FVKESK. CDR3 length: 13 residues. V lost 4 bases to trimming and J lost 3 bases, with 10 bases between them. DNA for the CDR3: TGTGCCAGCAGCCTCGGGAACCACTACGAGCAGTACTTC. Protein: CASSLGNHYEQYF.

The chain is built from TRBV2 and TRBJ1-1; D is ambiguous. Germline V lookup: CDR1 SNHLY, CDR2 FYNNEI. V dropped 4 bases and J dropped 4 bases, with 7 bases sitting between them. CDR3 length: 12 residues. The CDR3: CASSGDTTEAFF. The DNA of the CDR3 is TGTGCCAGCAGTGGAGACACCACTGAAGCTTTCTTT.

The table lists this clone with a few counts. CDR3 protein: CASSQQTWGTDTQYF. The CDR3 coding sequence is TGCGCCAGCAGCCAGCAGACTTGGGGCACAGATACGCAGTATTTT. The genes are TRBV4-3 and TRBJ2-3; D gene ambiguous. V was pared by 3 bases and J by 1 base, with 11 bases between. CDR3 length: 15 residues. CDR1 is LGHNA and CDR2 is YSLEER in the germline V gene.

Only a few counts were recorded for this clone. The rearrangement links TRBV18 to TRBJ1-5; D possibly corresponds to TRBD1 (5 bases). CDR1 is KGHSH and CDR2 is LQKENI in the germline V gene. Trimming took off 3 bases at V and 3 bases at J, with 12 bases between the two ends. CDR3 length: 15 amino acids. CDR3 sequence: CASSPLGGDNQPQHF. CDR3 DNA: TGTGCCAGCTCACCTCTGGGGGGGGACAATCAGCCCCAGCATTTT.

This clone was detected only a few times. This sequence joins TRBV7-9 and TRBJ2-3, with a weak D call TRBD2 (6 bases). Between the trimmed V and J ends, which lost 2 bases and 2 bases, there was a span of 14 bases. There are 16 residues in the CDR3. Per germline, CDR1 SEHNR and CDR2 FQNEAQ (reference sequence). The chain's CDR3 is CASSLPLGTVTDTQYF. CDR3 nucleotides: TGTGCCAGCAGCTTACCCCTGGGGACTGTCACAGATACGCAGTATTTT.

The J gene is TRBJ2-5, the V gene TRBV11-2; 10 bases line up with TRBD1. This CDR3 comprises 15 residues. Trimming cost V 0 bases and J 4 bases; bases outside gene matches: 2. Looked up from germline, CDR1 is SGHAT and CDR2 is FQNNGV. This chain's CDR3 is CASSLEGTGVETQYF. The CDR3 coding sequence is TGTGCCAGCAGCTTAGAAGGGACAGGGGTAGAGACCCAGTACTTC.